Here is one T cell receptor (beta chain) with its context. What it binds is not known. Clones were sequenced by immunoSEQ multiplex PCR, and TCRdb holds only the in-frame ones, with some missing. Of about 170,000 clones listed, approximately 93% are singletons. This record belongs to a study of T cell responses to AZD1222 COVID-19 vaccine. Study-wide findings and caveats: Donors were chiefly white British, with a greater number of females, and clonal diversity was perhaps underestimated.

CDR1 is MNHEY, CDR2 SMNVEV, per germline (reference sequence). The CDR3 runs 14 residues. V shed 3 bases and J shed 0 bases, with 8 bases lying between them. This TCR was recovered from an adult in good health. The chain combines TRBV27 with TRBJ1-1; no clear D gene. The sample consisted of peripheral blood, taken on day 0 of AZD1222 vaccination. The DNA for the CDR3 is TGTGCCAGCAGTTTCGCCTTTATGAACACTGAAGCTTTCTTT. Its translation: CASSFAFMNTEAFF.